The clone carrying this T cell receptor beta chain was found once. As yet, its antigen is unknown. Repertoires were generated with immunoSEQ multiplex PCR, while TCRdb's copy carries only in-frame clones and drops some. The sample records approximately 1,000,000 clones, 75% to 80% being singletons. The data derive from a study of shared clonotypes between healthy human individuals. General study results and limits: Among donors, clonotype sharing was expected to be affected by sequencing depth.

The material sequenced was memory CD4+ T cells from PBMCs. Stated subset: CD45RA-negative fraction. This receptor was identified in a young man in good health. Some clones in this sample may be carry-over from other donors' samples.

The CDR3 DNA follows: TGTGCCAGCAGCTTTAGACAGGGCCCCGCTGGGGAGCAGTACTTC. Protein: CASSFRQGPAGEQYF. The rearrangement uses TRBV5-4 and TRBJ2-7, with TRBD1 matching 7 bases. Germline CDR1 and CDR2: SGHNT and YYREEE (reference sequence). The CDR3 consists of 15 residues. Unmatched junction bases numbered 12, after V lost 2 bases and J lost 7 bases.